A single sample gave rise to the 6 T cell receptor beta chains below, sequenced in a study of cytomegalovirus exposure and HLA in healthy donors. The study ran its PCR with 60 Vbeta and 13 Jbeta primers. Libraries were prepared by immunoSEQ multiplex PCR; TCRdb keeps only in-frame clonotypes and omits some of them. The sample includes 100,000 to 150,000 clones, roughly 78% of them seen just once. Source material: PBMCs. Receptors were obtained from a middle-aged man in good health and CMV-seronegative.

J is TRBJ2-7 and V is TRBV2; D possibly corresponds to TRBD1 (6 bases). There are 13 residues in the CDR3. The germline CDR1 and CDR2 sequences are SNHLY and FYNNEI. Trimming removed 2 bases from V and 5 bases from J, with 10 bases in between. CDR3 loop: CASSERGWDEQYF. As DNA, the CDR3 is TGTGCCAGCAGTGAAAGGGGGTGGGACGAGCAGTACTTC.

The chain joins TRBV2 to TRBJ2-5; D perhaps matches TRBD2 (5 bases). The CDR3 spans 11 residues. Germline-derived CDR1 and CDR2 are SNHLY and FYNNEI. The V gene lost 3 bases and the J gene lost 11 bases, with 10 bases spanning the gap. The DNA of the CDR3 is TGTGCCAGCAGTGATGAGGGTCCTCAGTACTTC. Translated: CASSDEGPQYF.

The chain joins TRBV2 to TRBJ1-1, with 8 bases fitting TRBD1. Trimming took 0 bases from V and 8 from J; bases not matched to a gene: 2. The germline V gene has CDR1 SNHLY and CDR2 FYNNEI. CDR3 size: 13 residues. CDR3: CASSEAWTGEAFF. The CDR3, as DNA: TGTGCCAGCAGTGAAGCGTGGACAGGGGAAGCTTTCTTT.

The chain recombines TRBV6-1 with TRBJ2-7; D uncertain. The CDR3 is made up of 15 amino acids. CDR1 is MNHNS and CDR2 is SASEGT in the germline V gene. V was trimmed by 1 base and J by 2 bases, leaving 12 bases between them. The CDR3 DNA sequence: TGTGCCAGCAGTGAAGTAGGCGGCCGAACCTACGAGCAGTACTTC. The encoded protein is CASSEVGGRTYEQYF.

The chain combines TRBV13 with TRBJ1-2; TRBD1 matches at 7 bases. V was pared by 6 bases and J by 8 bases, with 15 bases of the junction left unmatched. Per the germline V gene, CDR1 is PRHDT and CDR2 is FYEKMQ (reference sequence). This CDR3 has 15 amino acids. The CDR3 reads CASSPMTGSGVGYTF. Written as DNA, the CDR3 is TGTGCCAGCAGTCCGATGACAGGGTCCGGGGTAGGCTACACCTTC.

The gene calls are TRBV14 and TRBJ1-1, with 7 bases that match TRBD1. Trimming cost V 3 bases and J 9 bases; bases outside gene matches: 7. The germline V gene encodes CDR1 SGHDN and CDR2 FVKESK. This CDR3 contains 13 residues. The CDR3 protein is CASSHLQGTQAFF. DNA for the CDR3: TGTGCCAGCAGCCACCTACAGGGGACTCAAGCTTTCTTT.